Given below is one T cell receptor (beta chain) in context. As yet, its antigen is unknown. This sample was included in a study of shared clonotypes between healthy human individuals. Overall study context: Per-donor plates numbered three CD4 naive, three CD4 memory, two CD8 naive and one CD8 memory. Findings and caveats of the study: Sampling covered nothing but blood. Tissue TCR repertoires likely differ from those found in blood.

Naive CD8 cells lacked CD45RO and underwent positive selection for CCR7, leaving out terminally differentiated effector memory CD45RA+ cells. Donors had no recently reported acute infections or vaccinations and were HIV-negative. V shed 5 bases and J shed 7 bases, with 14 bases lying between them. The CDR3 has 13 amino acids. The germline V gene encodes CDR1 MDHEN and CDR2 SYDVKM. Genomic DNA per cell subset filled all wells of several immunoSEQ plates. Method: immunoSEQ multiplex PCR; TCRdb's copy keeps in-frame clones and lacks some. The data hold nearly 2 million clones, with about 95% observed a single time.

The chain combines TRBV28 with TRBJ1-2; unclear D gene. The source is a man aged 18-30 years in good health. The sequenced material came from naive CD8+ T cells sorted from blood. The CDR3 DNA sequence: TGTGCCAGCAGTACCGGGCCCCGGGGTGGCTACACCTTC. Amino acids: CASSTGPRGGYTF.